The clone carrying this TCR beta chain was seen a few times. The antigen is undetermined. The sample belongs to a study of T cell repertoires in cytomegalovirus infection. Across the study: Indications came from public TCR beta signatures; they pointed to CMV infection and to a matching HLA type. Overall study findings and caveats: HLA-C-restricted CMV clonotypes gave the most frequent clonotype in two of eight donors. People with CMV and the relevant HLA were identified by cumulative public TCR beta family frequency.

TCRdb reanalysed the reads using MiXCR and keeps one entry per CDR3 protein. The table includes 480,000 or so distinct CDR3 sequences, around 10% detected once. CDR3 length: 16 residues. The V gene lost 5 bases and the J gene lost 0 bases, with 14 bases spanning the gap. The sequenced sample was PBMCs. V is TRBV12-3 or TRBV12-4 and J is TRBJ1-3; possible D gene TRBD1, 5 bases. The sequence derives from a human donor in good health (CMV status not recorded). Some clones in this sample may be carry-over from other donors' samples. This CDR3 is CASSGTDPYSGNTIYF. The DNA of the CDR3 is TGTGCCAGCAGTGGGACGGACCCCTACTCTGGAAACACCATATATTTT.